The 11 T cell receptor beta chains presented below share a single source sample, sequenced in a study of CD8 T cells in Susac syndrome. Reverse transcription used roughly 0.45 to 1 ug RNA and random hexamers. Each CDR3 protein is one row after TCRdb ran MiXCR on the immunoSEQ multiplex PCR reads. This table holds roughly 140,000 distinct CDR3 sequences, around 95% found once. The sample was CD4+ T cells from PBMCs. The source is a human donor with Susac syndrome.

The chain uses TRBV7-9 and TRBJ1-1, with D unclear. The V gene lost 5 bases and the J gene lost 2 bases, with 6 bases spanning the gap. The CDR3 has 12 residues. Germline loops: CDR1 SEHNR, CDR2 FQNEAQ (reference sequence). Here the CDR3 reads CASSRSNTEAFF. The CDR3 nucleotides are TGTGCCAGCAGCCGCAGCAACACTGAAGCTTTCTTT.

V gene TRBV28 combines with J gene TRBJ1-5; possibly TRBD1 for D (6 bases). The CDR3 totals 14 residues. Trimming removed 5 bases from V and 3 bases from J, with 11 bases in between. The germline CDR1 and CDR2 sequences are MDHEN and SYDVKM. The CDR3 is CASSVQGPNQPQHF. The CDR3 DNA follows: TGTGCCAGCAGTGTACAGGGCCCCAATCAGCCCCAGCATTTT.

The V call is TRBV28, the J call TRBJ1-1; 12 bases map to TRBD1. Trimming took 7 bases from V and 0 from J; bases not matched to a gene: 6. The CDR3 has 16 amino acids. CDR1 is MDHEN, CDR2 SYDVKM, per germline. The CDR3 DNA is TGTGCCAGCACTCGGGACAGGGGGCGCATGAACACTGAAGCTTTCTTT. Translation: CASTRDRGRMNTEAFF.

The chain joins TRBV20-1 to TRBJ1-1; D unclear. The germline CDR1 and CDR2 sequences are DFQATT and SNEGSKA (reference sequence). The V and J ends lost 6 bases and 0 bases respectively, with 17 bases between them. CDR3 length: 15 amino acids. This CDR3 is CSADGRGGLNTEAFF. Here the CDR3 DNA reads TGCAGTGCGGATGGGCGGGGAGGACTGAACACTGAAGCTTTCTTT.

This rearrangement joins TRBV5-1 to TRBJ2-2; weak D call: TRBD2 (6 bases). Germline values: CDR1 SGHRS, CDR2 YFSETQ. CDR3 length: 16 amino acids. With 0 bases removed from V and 3 bases from J, the gap between germline ends came to 12 bases. DNA for the CDR3: TGCGCCAGCAGCTTGGCGGGGATAGCGGACACCGGGGAGCTGTTTTTT. This codes for CASSLAGIADTGELFF.

The chain couples TRBV20-1 to TRBJ2-2, with D possibly TRBD2 on 6 matching bases. Trimming took 3 bases from V and 3 from J, leaving 17 bases between them. The CDR3 has 16 amino acids. Germline CDR1 reads DFQATT; CDR2 reads SNEGSKA (reference sequence). The CDR3 DNA reads TGCAGTGCTAGTCCCGAGGGACTTCGGCACACCGGGGAGCTGTTTTTT. Protein product: CSASPEGLRHTGELFF.

The chain recombines TRBV20-1 with TRBJ1-2; no firm D call. The ends were cut back, 5 bases at V and 0 bases at J, with 13 bases in the middle. The CDR3 sequence is 14 residues long. Germline CDR1 DFQATT, CDR2 SNEGSKA (reference sequence). In DNA form, the CDR3 reads TGCAGTGCTCAAAACCCCGCGACTAACTATGGCTACACCTTC. This gives the protein CSAQNPATNYGYTF.

The CDR3 coding sequence is TGTGCCAGCCTTAAACGGGAAGACCGCCGCTTGAATGAGCAGTTCTTC. Encoded protein: CASLKREDRRLNEQFF. The rearrangement joins TRBV21-1 to TRBJ2-1; the table's D call TRBD1 went unverified against the DNA. TRBV21-1 is shown as a pseudogene. The CDR3 extends over 16 amino acids.

The gene calls are TRBV29-1 and TRBJ1-1; a possible D gene is TRBD1 (6 bases). The V end was cut by 3 bases, the J end by 0 bases, with 11 bases between. The germline V gene has CDR1 SQVTM and CDR2 ANQGSEA. The CDR3 has 14 residues. As DNA, the CDR3 is TGCAGCGTTGACACAGGGTATGTGAACACTGAAGCTTTCTTT. Amino acid sequence: CSVDTGYVNTEAFF. The variable domain in full, with the rest retrieved from reference TRBV29-1 and TRBJ1-1, is SAVISQKPSRDICQRGTSLTIQCQVDSQVTMMFWYRQQPGQSLTLIATANQGSEATYESGFVIDKFPISRPNLTFSTLTVSNMSPEDSSIYLCSVDTGYVNTEAFFGQGTRLTVV.

The chain uses TRBV7-2 and TRBJ2-7, with D maybe TRBD2 (5 bases). This CDR3 contains 14 residues. The V and J ends lost 3 bases and 6 bases respectively, with 15 bases between them. Per the germline V gene, CDR1 is SGHTA and CDR2 is FQGNSA. CDR3 DNA: TGTGCCAGCAGCTTCGTGGGTGGCAGCGGCGAGCAGTACTTC. Translated: CASSFVGGSGEQYF.

A single count supports this clonotype. The chain recombines TRBV4-1 with TRBJ1-2; no clear D gene. Germline loops: CDR1 MGHRA, CDR2 YSYEKL. The CDR3 consists of 15 residues. V lost 2 bases and J lost 3, with 13 bases in between. In DNA, the CDR3 is TGCGCCAGCAGCCAATTTGACAATCACGACTATGGCTACACCTTC. This codes for CASSQFDNHDYGYTF.